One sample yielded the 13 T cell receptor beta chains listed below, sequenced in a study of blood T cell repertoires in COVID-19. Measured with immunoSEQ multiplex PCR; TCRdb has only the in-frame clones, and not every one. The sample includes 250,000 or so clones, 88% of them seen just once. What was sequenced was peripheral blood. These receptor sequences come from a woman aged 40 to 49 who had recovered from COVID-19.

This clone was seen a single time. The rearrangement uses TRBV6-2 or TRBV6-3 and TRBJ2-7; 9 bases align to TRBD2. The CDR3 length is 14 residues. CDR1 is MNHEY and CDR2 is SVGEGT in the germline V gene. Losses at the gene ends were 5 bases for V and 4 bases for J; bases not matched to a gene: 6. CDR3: CASSLSGSVYEQYF. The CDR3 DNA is TGTGCCAGCAGTCTTAGCGGGAGTGTTTACGAGCAGTACTTC.

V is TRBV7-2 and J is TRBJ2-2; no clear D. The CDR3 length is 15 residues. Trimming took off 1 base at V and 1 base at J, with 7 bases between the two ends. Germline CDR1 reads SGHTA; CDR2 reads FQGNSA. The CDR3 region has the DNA TGTGCCAGCAGCTTAGTTTGGCAGAACACCGGGGAGCTGTTTTTT. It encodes CASSLVWQNTGELFF. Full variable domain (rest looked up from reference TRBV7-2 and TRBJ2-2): GAGVSQSPSNKVTEKGKDVELRCDPISGHTALYWYRQSLGQGLEFLIYFQGNSAPDKSGLPSDRFSAERTGGSVSTLTIQRTQQEDSAVYLCASSLVWQNTGELFFGEGSRLTVL.

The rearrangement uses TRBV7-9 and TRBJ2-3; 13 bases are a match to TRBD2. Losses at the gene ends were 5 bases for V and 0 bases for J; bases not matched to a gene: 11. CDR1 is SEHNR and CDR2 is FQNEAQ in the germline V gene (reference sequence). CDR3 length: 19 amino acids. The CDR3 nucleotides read TGTGCCAGCAGCACCAATCCGGGACTAGCGGGGACTAGCACAGATACGCAGTATTTT. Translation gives CASSTNPGLAGTSTDTQYF. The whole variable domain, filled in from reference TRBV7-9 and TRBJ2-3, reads DTGVSQNPRHKITKRGQNVTFRCDPISEHNRLYWYRQTLGQGPEFLTYFQNEAQLEKSRLLSDRFSAERPKGSFSTLEIQRTEQGDSAMYLCASSTNPGLAGTSTDTQYFGPGTRLTVL.

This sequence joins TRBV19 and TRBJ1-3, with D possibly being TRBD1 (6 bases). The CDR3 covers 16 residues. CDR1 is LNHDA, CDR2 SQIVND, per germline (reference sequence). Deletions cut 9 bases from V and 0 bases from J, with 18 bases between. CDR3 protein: CASLPGRGSSGNTIYF. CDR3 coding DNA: TGTGCCAGCTTACCGGGCAGGGGCAGCTCTGGAAACACCATATATTTT. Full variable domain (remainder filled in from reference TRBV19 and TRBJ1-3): DGGITQSPKYLFRKEGQNVTLSCEQNLNHDAMYWYRQDPGQGLRLIYYSQIVNDFQKGDIAEGYSVSREKKESFPLTVTSAQKNPTAFYLCASLPGRGSSGNTIYFGEGSWLTVV.

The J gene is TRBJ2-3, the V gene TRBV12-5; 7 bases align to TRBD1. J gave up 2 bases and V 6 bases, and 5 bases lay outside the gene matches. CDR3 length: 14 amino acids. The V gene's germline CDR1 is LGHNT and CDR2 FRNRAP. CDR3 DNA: TGTGCTAGTGGCAGGGACAGTTACACAGATACGCAGTATTTT. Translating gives CASGRDSYTDTQYF.

This CDR3 reads CASSPGQNNEKLFF. The CDR3 bases are TGTGCCAGCAGCCCCGGACAGAATAATGAAAAACTGTTTTTT. The gene calls are TRBV9 and TRBJ1-4; TRBD1 might be the D (6 bases). The CDR3 runs to 14 residues. The V end lost 4 bases, the J end lost 4 bases, and 11 bases lay between the germline ends. Germline loops: CDR1 SGDLS, CDR2 YYNGEE.

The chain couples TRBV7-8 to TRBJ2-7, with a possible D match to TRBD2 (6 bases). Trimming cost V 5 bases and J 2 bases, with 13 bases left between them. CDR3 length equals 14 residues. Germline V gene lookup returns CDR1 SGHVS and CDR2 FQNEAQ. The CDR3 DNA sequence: TGTGCCAGCAGCACGCGGGACGGTCCCTACGAGCAGTACGTC. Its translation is CASSTRDGPYEQYV.

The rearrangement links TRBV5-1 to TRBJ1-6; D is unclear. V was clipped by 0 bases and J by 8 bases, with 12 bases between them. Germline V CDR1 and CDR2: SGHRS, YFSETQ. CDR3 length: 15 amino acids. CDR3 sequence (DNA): TGCGCCAGCAGCTTGGTGTGGGGAGGTGATTCACCCCTCCACTTT. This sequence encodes CASSLVWGGDSPLHF.

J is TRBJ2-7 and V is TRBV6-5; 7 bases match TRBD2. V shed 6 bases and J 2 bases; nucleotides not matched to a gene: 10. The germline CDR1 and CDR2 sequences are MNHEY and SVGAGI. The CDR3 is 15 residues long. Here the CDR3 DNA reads TGTGCCAGCAGCCGAGGGGCGGGAGCGACCTACGAGCAGTACGTC. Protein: CASSRGAGATYEQYV.

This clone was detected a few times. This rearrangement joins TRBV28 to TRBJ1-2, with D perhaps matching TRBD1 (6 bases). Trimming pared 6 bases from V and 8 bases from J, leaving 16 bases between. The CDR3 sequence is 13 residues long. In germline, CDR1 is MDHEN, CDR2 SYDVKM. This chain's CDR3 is CASSPPQGRGYTF. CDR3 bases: TGTGCCAGCAGCCCTCCACAGGGACGGGGCTACACCTTC.

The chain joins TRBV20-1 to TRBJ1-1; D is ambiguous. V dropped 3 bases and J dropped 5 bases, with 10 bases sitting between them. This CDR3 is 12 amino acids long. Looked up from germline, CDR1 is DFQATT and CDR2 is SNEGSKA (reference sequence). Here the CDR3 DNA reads TGCAGTGCTAGTCCCAGGAGGACTGAAGCTTTCTTT. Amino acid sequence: CSASPRRTEAFF.

The DNA of the CDR3 is TGTGCCAGCAGCTTAGGGGGGGACAGTAGCACAGATACGCAGTATTTT. Protein sequence: CASSLGGDSSTDTQYF. This rearrangement joins TRBV7-2 to TRBJ2-3, with D possibly TRBD1 on 7 matching bases. V was shortened by 1 base and J by 0 bases, with 11 bases between the two germline ends. The CDR3 is made up of 16 amino acids. Germline V gene sequence: CDR1 SGHTA, CDR2 FQGNSA.

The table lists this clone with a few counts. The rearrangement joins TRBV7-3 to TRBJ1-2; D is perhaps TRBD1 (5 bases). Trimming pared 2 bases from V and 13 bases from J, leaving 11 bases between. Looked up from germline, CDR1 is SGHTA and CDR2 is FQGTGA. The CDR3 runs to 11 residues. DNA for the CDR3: TGTGCCAGCAGCTTAGGGGGAGGTGCCACCTTC. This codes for CASSLGGGATF.